The 15 T cell receptor beta chains below come from one sample, sequenced in a study of T-cell reconstitution after alpha-beta-depleted transplantation in children. Unique molecular identifiers were incorporated when the TCRbeta library was constructed. One entry per CDR3 protein results from TCRdb running MiXCR on the PCR reads. The sample contains 90,000 to 150,000 distinct CDR3 sequences, 20% to 25% of which appear only once. This material consisted of PBMCs, mostly from graft donor cells, taken 180 days after TCRalphabeta/CD19-depleted stem cell transplant. Receptor source: a male patient under 10 years old who had a stem cell transplant for chronic granulomatous disease, so the T cells may come from the graft donor.

This clonotype was detected many times. This chain joins TRBV18 and TRBJ2-6; D gene uncertain. Germline V gene data show CDR1 as KGHSH and CDR2 as LQKENI. Trimming removed 6 bases from V and 0 bases from J, with 3 bases in between. The CDR3 has 13 amino acids. The CDR3 reads CASSNSGANVLTF. CDR3 nucleotides: TGTGCCAGCTCCAACTCTGGGGCCAACGTCCTGACTTTC.

This clonotype was seen many times. V is TRBV12-3 or TRBV12-4 and J is TRBJ1-5, with D unresolved. The CDR3 runs 13 residues. The V end was cut by 2 bases, the J end by 0 bases, with 2 bases between. CDR3 amino acids: CASSLTSNQPQHF. The DNA for the CDR3 is TGTGCCAGCAGTTTAACTAGCAATCAGCCCCAGCATTTT.

The sample holds many counts of this clonotype. Written as DNA, the CDR3 is TGTGCCAGCAACAGCAGGGGGCGCCCCATTAAGGACAATGAGCAGTTCTTC. Translating gives CASNSRGRPIKDNEQFF. The chain has TRBV5-5 and TRBJ2-1; 8 nucleotides align to TRBD1. The germline gives CDR1 SGHKS, CDR2 YYEKEE (reference sequence). The V gene end was trimmed by 6 bases and the J gene end by 5 bases; junction bases not matched to a gene: 16. CDR3 length equals 17 residues.

CDR3 sequence reads: CSVSPDRFGDGYTF. The DNA of the CDR3 is TGCAGCGTTTCCCCCGACCGTTTCGGGGATGGCTACACCTTC. V is TRBV29-1 and J is TRBJ1-2; D unresolved. Germline V gives CDR1 SQVTM, CDR2 ANQGSEA. The CDR3 contains 14 residues. Trimming took 5 bases from V and 6 from J, leaving 19 bases between them.

The chain joins TRBV7-2 to TRBJ2-1; 8 bases line up with TRBD1. This CDR3 comprises 15 residues. The germline CDR1 and CDR2 sequences are SGHTA and FQGNSA. After removal of 5 bases from V and 6 bases from J, the junction contained 9 bases not matched to a gene. The CDR3 loop is CASSPGPGGPNEQFF. The DNA of the CDR3 is TGTGCCAGCAGCCCGGGGCCAGGGGGCCCCAATGAGCAGTTCTTC.

This clonotype has a handful of counts. V is TRBV29-1 and J is TRBJ2-3; TRBD2 agrees at 11 bases. The CDR3 spans 15 residues. Germline loops: CDR1 SQVTM, CDR2 ANQGSEA. The V and J ends lost 6 bases and 0 bases, in that order; junction bases with no gene match: 5. CDR3 region: CSVWGLAASTDTQYF. CDR3 nucleotides: TGCAGCGTCTGGGGACTAGCGGCCAGCACAGATACGCAGTATTTT.

There are many counts of this clonotype. J is TRBJ1-2 and V is TRBV20-1; 8 positions match TRBD1. CDR1 is DFQATT and CDR2 is SNEGSKA in the germline V gene (reference sequence). CDR3 length: 14 residues. With 6 bases clipped from V and 4 bases from J, the junction kept 10 bases outside the gene matches. The chain's CDR3 is CSASRPGQAYGYTF. The CDR3 DNA is TGCAGTGCCTCGAGGCCGGGACAGGCCTATGGCTACACCTTC.

The table lists this clonotype with many counts. The genes are TRBV5-5 and TRBJ1-1; D is perhaps TRBD1 (5 bases). The V gene's germline CDR1 is SGHKS and CDR2 YYEKEE (reference sequence). Trimming stripped 1 base from V and 8 bases from J, with 15 bases between. CDR3 length: 14 residues. CDR3 sequence (DNA): TGTGCCAGCAGCTTGCAGGACATAACACGGGAAGCTTTCTTT. Its protein is CASSLQDITREAFF.

This clonotype has a count of ten or more. For the CDR3, the DNA is TGCGCCAGCAGCTTGGTTCGCGGTCACACTGAAGCTTTCTTT. Amino acids: CASSLVRGHTEAFF. J is TRBJ1-1 and V is TRBV5-1; D is ambiguous. V lost 0 bases, J lost 3 bases, and 9 bases lay in between. CDR1 and CDR2 from the germline V gene are SGHRS and YFSETQ. The CDR3 covers 14 residues. Full variable domain (rest looked up from reference TRBV5-1 and TRBJ1-1): KAGVTQTPRYLIKTRGQQVTLSCSPISGHRSVSWYQQTPGQGLQFLFEYFSETQRNKGNFPGRFSGRQFSNSRSEMNVSTLELGDSALYLCASSLVRGHTEAFFGQGTRLTVV.

This clonotype was seen ten or more times. This sequence joins TRBV5-1 and TRBJ2-7; 7 bases are shared with TRBD1. CDR3 length equals 15 residues. V lost 5 bases and J lost 3; bases outside the gene matches: 11. CDR1 and CDR2 (germline): SGHRS, YFSETQ. The CDR3 bases are TGCGCCAGCAGGCCGGATACAGGGGTCCTCTACGAGCAGTACTTC. Its translation is CASRPDTGVLYEQYF.

This sequence joins TRBV6-1 and TRBJ1-5, with TRBD1 identical over 8 bases. Germline lookup yields CDR1 MNHNS and CDR2 SASEGT. Germline trimming cut 4 bases from V and 2 bases from J; bases unmatched to any gene: 4. The CDR3 spans 15 residues. In DNA form, the CDR3 reads TGTGCCAGCAGTGCGGACAGGGTTGGCAATCAGCCCCAGCATTTT. Its protein product is CASSADRVGNQPQHF.

This clonotype has more than one count but fewer than ten. The V and J genes are TRBV29-1 and TRBJ1-2; 7 bases fit TRBD1. V shed 4 bases, J shed 8 bases, and the junction held 10 bases outside the gene matches. Looked up from germline, CDR1 is SQVTM and CDR2 is ANQGSEA. The CDR3 has 13 amino acids. The CDR3 protein is CSVGTGLQGGYTF. DNA for the CDR3: TGCAGCGTTGGGACAGGACTCCAAGGGGGCTACACCTTC.

The chain links TRBV12-3 or TRBV12-4 to TRBJ2-3, with D uncertain. Trimming cost V 7 bases and J 2 bases, with 7 bases left between them. There are 12 residues in the CDR3. CDR3 amino acids: CASTSFTDTQYF. The CDR3 DNA sequence: TGTGCCAGCACCTCATTCACAGATACGCAGTATTTT.

The V and J genes are TRBV6-5 and TRBJ2-3; possibly TRBD1 or TRBD2 for D (5 bases each). The V end was cut by 2 bases, the J end by 4 bases, with 13 bases between. CDR3 length equals 15 residues. Germline V gives CDR1 MNHEY, CDR2 SVGAGI. The CDR3 coding sequence is TGTGCCAGCAGTTACGAGGGCAGGGAAGCAGATACGCAGTATTTT. Its translation is CASSYEGREADTQYF.

This clonotype was seen at least ten times. This rearrangement joins TRBV10-3 to TRBJ2-2, with D perhaps being TRBD1 or TRBD2 (5 bases each). CDR3 length equals 14 residues. Germline values: CDR1 ENHRY, CDR2 SYGVKD. Trimming pared 8 bases from V and 2 bases from J, leaving 12 bases between. CDR3 amino acids: CAISQGPNTGELFF. CDR3 bases: TGTGCCATCTCGCAGGGACCCAACACCGGGGAGCTGTTTTTT.